Listed below are T cell receptor beta chains from one sample, sequenced in a study of identical twins. TCRdb reanalysed the 5' RACE reads using MiXCR and keeps one entry per CDR3 protein. The data show around 670,000 distinct CDR3 sequences, approximately 6% seen once. Sequenced sample: naive T cells sorted from blood. Receptor source: a man between 18 and 35 years old in good health. The conserved cysteine and the conserved F or W are not part of the CDR3 here. Size values are once, few and many counts, or a class for expanded clones, and some rows have none.

abundance | v_gene | CDR3aa
. | TRBV4-3 | ASSQDITGESY
few | TRBV20-1 | SATWTDQPQH
few | TRBV3-1 | ASSQDLFGGGRINEQF
few | TRBV2 | ASLAGLAKNIQY
many | TRBV5-6 | ASSAGRGQGYGYT
few | TRBV25-1 | ASSSSTDIQY
many | TRBV6-1 | ASSAGAVLSTDTQY
many | TRBV12-3/TRBV12-4 | ASSLGRGANTGELF
many | TRBV15 | ATSSRQGPNEKLF
many | TRBV12-3/TRBV12-4 | ASSRQGEGYEQY
. | TRBV11-2 | ASSFFVRARRTEAF
many | TRBV20-1 | SANTRSSSYEQY
many | TRBV27 | ASSPDGRSWETQY
few | TRBV2 | ASSGGTGAYNEQF
few | TRBV20-1 | SARVLRTFDNEQF
many | TRBV24-1 | ATSDLTSGRNIQY
. | TRBV7-8 | ASSLMDGEAF
few | TRBV5-1 | ASSRGDREETQY
few | TRBV10-3 | AISPGRSSGANVLT
many | TRBV4-2 | ASSQDAGTNYGYT
few | TRBV19 | ASTQAGTGSSPLH
few | TRBV5-1 | ASSWGAQTGAAPYNEQF
few | TRBV29-1 | SGLEETQY
many | TRBV11-1 | ASASSGRARSSYNEQF
many | TRBV29-1 | SVEIPGSPLH
many | TRBV6-2/TRBV6-3 | ASSYLGAEAF
many | TRBV28 | ASRGQGRTQY
few | TRBV14 | ASSQGRFEQY
few | TRBV12-3/TRBV12-4 | ASSLERNRGGRQETQY
many | TRBV20-1 | SASLAGGLYEQY
many | TRBV5-1 | ASKGGGTEAF
few | TRBV20-1 | SARDQGSGRTYEQY
many | TRBV10-1 | ASSPSRQVTEAF
many | TRBV20-1 | SARDRGEGGTEAF
many | TRBV4-1 | ASSGLAGGTTDTQY
many | TRBV12-3/TRBV12-4 | ASSQRQGAYNEQF
many | TRBV10-3 | AISDRDFNEQF
many | TRBV6-5 | ASSYGGNTEAF
few | TRBV11-2 | ASSPRTGPYQPQH
few | TRBV19 | ASSINPTISGANVLT
few | TRBV9 | ASSPGRAGSQETQY
many | TRBV12-3/TRBV12-4 | ASSFTREGYT
many | TRBV5-1 | ASSLAPGQGTGELF
. | TRBV7-2 | ASRRGQSTDTQY
few | TRBV4-1 | ASSQAMAGESTDTQY
few | TRBV6-1 | ASREGLNTEAF
many | TRBV4-3 | ASSILSGGSADTQY
many | TRBV12-3/TRBV12-4 | ASSLTSIEQF
many | TRBV12-3/TRBV12-4 | ASGTGQSNQPQH
few | TRBV11-2 | ASSLGRGGNTEAF
. | TRBV3-1 | ASSQPWTLSTDTQY
few | TRBV20-1 | SARGRVYNEQF
few | TRBV7-9 | ASSGRAGLDF
. | TRBV6-1 | ASSETPDATNEKLF
few | TRBV7-2 | ASSLGQGPINTQY
. | TRBV7-2 | ASSLKRPSYNEQF
many | TRBV25-1 | ASEPQGGRGREQF